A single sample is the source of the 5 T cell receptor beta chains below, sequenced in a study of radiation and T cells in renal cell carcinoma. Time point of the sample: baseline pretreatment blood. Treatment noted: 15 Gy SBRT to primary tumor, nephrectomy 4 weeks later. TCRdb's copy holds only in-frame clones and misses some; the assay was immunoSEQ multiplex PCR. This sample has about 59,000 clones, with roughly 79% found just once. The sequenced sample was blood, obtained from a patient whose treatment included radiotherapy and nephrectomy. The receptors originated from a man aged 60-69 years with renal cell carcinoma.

Here the CDR3 reads CASGSLGGPGVDEQYV. The CDR3 DNA reads TGTGCTAGTGGCTCCTTAGGGGGGCCCGGGGTGGACGAGCAGTACGTC. The chain joins TRBV12-5 to TRBJ2-7, with D possibly called TRBD1 or TRBD2 (6 bases each). Germline V gene data show CDR1 as LGHNT and CDR2 as FRNRAP. The CDR3 length is 16 residues. Trimming removed 6 bases from V and 5 bases from J, with 23 bases in between.

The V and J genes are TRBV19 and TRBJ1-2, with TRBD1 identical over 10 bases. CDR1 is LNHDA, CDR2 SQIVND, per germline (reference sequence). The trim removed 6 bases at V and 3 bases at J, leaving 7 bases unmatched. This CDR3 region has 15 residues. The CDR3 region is CASRNDRGHDYGYTF. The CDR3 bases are TGTGCCAGTAGAAATGACAGGGGGCATGACTATGGCTACACCTTC.

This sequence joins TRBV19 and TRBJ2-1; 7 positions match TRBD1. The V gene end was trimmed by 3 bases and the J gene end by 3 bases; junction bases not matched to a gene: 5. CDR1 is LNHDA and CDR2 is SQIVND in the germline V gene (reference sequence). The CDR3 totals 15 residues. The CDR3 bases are TGTGCCAGTAGTATGAAGACAGGGAGCTACAATGAGCAGTTCTTC. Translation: CASSMKTGSYNEQFF.

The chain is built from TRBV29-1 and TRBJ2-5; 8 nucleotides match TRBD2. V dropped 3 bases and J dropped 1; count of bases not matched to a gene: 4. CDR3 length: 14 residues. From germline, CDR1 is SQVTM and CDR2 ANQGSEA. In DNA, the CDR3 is TGCAGCGTTGATAGTAGCGGGATCCAAGAGACCCAGTACTTC. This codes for CSVDSSGIQETQYF.

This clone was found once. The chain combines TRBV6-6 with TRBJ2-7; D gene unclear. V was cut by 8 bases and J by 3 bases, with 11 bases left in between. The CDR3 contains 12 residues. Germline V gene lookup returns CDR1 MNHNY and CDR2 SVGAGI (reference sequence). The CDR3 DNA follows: TGTGCCAGCCGAACAACTAACTACGAGCAGTACTTC. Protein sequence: CASRTTNYEQYF.